This T cell receptor (beta chain) was identified in a study of cytomegalovirus exposure and HLA in healthy donors. Findings and caveats of the study: CMV serostatus was the sole immune exposure information available. There were some public TCRs occurring in many donors, but most TCR sequences were rare. In a later analysis, specific HLA alleles were associated with under 20,000 TCR beta sequences at a 0.05 false discovery rate.

The PCR was carried out with 60 Vbeta primers and 13 Jbeta primers. Profiled with immunoSEQ multiplex PCR; TCRdb holds only in-frame clones, not every one. The sample has fewer than 150,000 clones, approximately 71% seen once. As regards this clone: The antigen is unknown.

The germline gives CDR1 GTSNPN, CDR2 SVGIG (reference sequence). This CDR3 contains 15 residues. With V trimmed by 2 bases and J by 2 bases, 7 bases remained unmatched. It was healthy bone marrow donors who served as donors. This chain connects TRBV30 to TRBJ2-3, with 7 nucleotides matching TRBD2. This receptor was obtained from a woman aged 45-65 years in good health and CMV-seronegative. Sequencing was carried out using PBMCs. CDR3: CAWSPPGLPTDTQYF. For the CDR3, the DNA is TGTGCCTGGAGTCCTCCGGGACTACCCACAGATACGCAGTATTTT.